The 5 T cell receptor beta chains given below trace back to one sample, sequenced in a study of Graves' ophthalmopathy and Graves' hyperthyroidism. Using RNA transcripts, the TCR beta CDR3 regions were amplified. RT-PCR in the first round used HTBI primers; a second-round multiplex PCR followed. TCRdb reprocessed the multiplex PCR reads with MiXCR, giving one entry per CDR3 protein. The data show about 390,000 distinct CDR3 sequences, with approximately 17% seen just once and roughly 2.4% held by the top ten. Sequenced material: peripheral blood. These receptors came from an adult woman with stable Graves' hyperthyroidism.

This clonotype has a count of ten or more. The chain links TRBV20-1 to TRBJ2-5; 9 bases are a match to TRBD2. Germline V CDR1 and CDR2: DFQATT, SNEGSKA (reference sequence). This CDR3 is built from 14 residues. J gave up 7 bases and V 4 bases, and 10 bases lay outside the gene matches. This CDR3 reads CSAMPSGTRGTQYF. CDR3 DNA sequence: TGCAGTGCTATGCCTAGCGGGACGCGTGGGACCCAGTACTTC.

This clonotype has a count of ten or more. The genes are TRBV5-1 and TRBJ2-7; D unresolved. Trimming stripped 4 bases from V and 0 bases from J, with 14 bases between. CDR1 SGHRS and CDR2 YFSETQ come from the germline V gene. The CDR3 has 15 amino acids. The CDR3 DNA follows: TGCGCCAGCAGCCCCGGGCCGACACCCTCCTACGAGCAGTACTTC. Translating gives CASSPGPTPSYEQYF.

This clonotype has ten or more counts. This sequence joins TRBV15 and TRBJ2-2; D is ambiguous. The ends were cut back, 4 bases at V and 2 bases at J, with 14 bases in the middle. Germline lookup yields CDR1 LNHNV and CDR2 YYDKDF (reference sequence). The CDR3 sequence is 16 residues long. CDR3 nucleotide sequence: TGTGCCACCAGCACCCGACCGTGGGATAACACCGGGGAGCTGTTTTTT. It specifies CATSTRPWDNTGELFF.

In regard to this clonotype: It is unclear where the CDR3 begins or ends on the DNA, so no DNA is shown, and the CDR3 is as TCRdb lists it. The chain couples TRBV6-5 to TRBJ2-5. The CDR3 comprises 12 residues, both ends counted. Looked up from germline, CDR1 is MNHEY and CDR2 is SVGAGI. The chain's CDR3 is CANSFADGTQYF.

This clonotype was seen a single time. This chain uses TRBV6-5 with TRBJ1-1, with 7 bases that match TRBD1. After removal of 4 bases from V and 3 bases from J, the junction contained 5 bases not matched to a gene. Germline assignment: CDR1 MNHEY and CDR2 SVGAGI. This CDR3 region has 14 residues. CDR3: CASSLPTGHTEAFF. CDR3 DNA sequence: TGTGCCAGCAGTTTACCGACAGGGCACACTGAAGCTTTCTTT.